This T cell receptor beta chain was documented in a study of brain T cells in children with intractable seizures. Stated time point: blood from clinic visit 5 months post-surgery; TSC patient then seizure free. Sequencing was limited to surgery cases with top T cell transcript signatures in brain tissue. Before surgery, patients took at least one anti-epileptic drug. Only in-frame clones appear in the TCRdb table, and some are missing; sequencing was by immunoSEQ multiplex PCR. The sample holds 300,000 to 400,000 clones, roughly 92% seen once. This receptor was identified in a boy under two years old with tuberous sclerosis and intractable seizures. The input for sequencing was peripheral blood, taken roughly 5 months after surgery.

The CDR3 region has the DNA TGTGCCAGTAGTATATGGGGCACTGAAGCTTTCTTT. As protein: CASSIWGTEAFF. V and J are TRBV19 and TRBJ1-1; D gene ambiguous. CDR3 length: 12 amino acids. Germline values: CDR1 LNHDA, CDR2 SQIVND (reference sequence). The V end was cut by 2 bases, the J end by 4 bases, with 5 bases between.